This TCR beta chain was documented in a study of T cells in localized non-small cell lung cancer. Trimming took off 5 bases at V and 3 bases at J, with 11 bases between the two ends. Germline assignment: CDR1 MNHEY and CDR2 SMNVEV (reference sequence). This CDR3 is built from 13 residues. This clone came up once. Clones were sequenced by immunoSEQ multiplex PCR, and TCRdb holds only the in-frame ones, with some missing. The sample includes more than 100,000 clones, about 90% seen only once; the top ten take 1.5% to 2%. The V and J genes are TRBV27 and TRBJ2-7; D is undetermined. This clonotype was sampled from a female donor older than 55 with stage I lung adenocarcinoma. This specimen was peripheral blood, taken before any cancer treatment. CDR3 amino acids: CASSLKWGYEQYF. The CDR3 DNA is TGTGCCAGCAGTCTCAAATGGGGCTACGAGCAGTACTTC.